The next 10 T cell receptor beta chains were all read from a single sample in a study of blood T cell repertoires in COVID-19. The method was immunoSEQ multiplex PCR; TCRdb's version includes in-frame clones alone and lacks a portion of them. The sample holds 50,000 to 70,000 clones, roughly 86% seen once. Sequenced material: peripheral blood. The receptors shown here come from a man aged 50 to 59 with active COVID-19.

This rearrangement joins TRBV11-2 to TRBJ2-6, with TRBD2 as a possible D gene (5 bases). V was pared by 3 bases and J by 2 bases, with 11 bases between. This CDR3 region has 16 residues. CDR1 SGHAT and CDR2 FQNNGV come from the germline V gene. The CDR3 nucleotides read TGTGCCAGCAGCTTCTTCAGAGGGCCTGGGGCCAACGTCCTGACTTTC. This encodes CASSFFRGPGANVLTF.

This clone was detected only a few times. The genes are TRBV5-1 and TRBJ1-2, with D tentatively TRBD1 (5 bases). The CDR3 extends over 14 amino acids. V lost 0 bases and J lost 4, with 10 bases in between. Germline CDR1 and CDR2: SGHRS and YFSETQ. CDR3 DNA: TGCGCCAGCAGCTTGGGGGACTTATCCTATGGCTACACCTTC. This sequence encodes CASSLGDLSYGYTF.

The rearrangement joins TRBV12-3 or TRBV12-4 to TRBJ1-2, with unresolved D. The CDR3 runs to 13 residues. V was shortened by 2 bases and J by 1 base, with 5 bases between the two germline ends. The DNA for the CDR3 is TGTGCCAGCAGTTTACAGCGTAACTATGGCTACACCTTC. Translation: CASSLQRNYGYTF.

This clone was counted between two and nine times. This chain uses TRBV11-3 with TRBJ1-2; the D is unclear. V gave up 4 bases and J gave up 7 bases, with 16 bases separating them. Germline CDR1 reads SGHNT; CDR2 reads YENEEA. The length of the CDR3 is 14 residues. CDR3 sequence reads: CASSSPVREGGYTF. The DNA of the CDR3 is TGTGCCAGCAGCTCCCCCGTAAGAGAGGGTGGCTACACCTTC.

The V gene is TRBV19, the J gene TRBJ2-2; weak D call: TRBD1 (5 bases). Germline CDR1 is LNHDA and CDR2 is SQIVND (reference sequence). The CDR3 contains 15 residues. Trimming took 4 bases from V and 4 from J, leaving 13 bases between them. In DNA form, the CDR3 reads TGTGCCAGTAGTACGAGAGGAAGGGGCACCGGGGAGCTGTTTTTT. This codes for CASSTRGRGTGELFF.

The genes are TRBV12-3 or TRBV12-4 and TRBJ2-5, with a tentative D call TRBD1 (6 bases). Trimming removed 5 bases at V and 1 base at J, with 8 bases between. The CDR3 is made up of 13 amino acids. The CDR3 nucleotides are TGTGCCAGCAGTCCAGGGGTCCAAGAGACCCAGTACTTC. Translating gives CASSPGVQETQYF.

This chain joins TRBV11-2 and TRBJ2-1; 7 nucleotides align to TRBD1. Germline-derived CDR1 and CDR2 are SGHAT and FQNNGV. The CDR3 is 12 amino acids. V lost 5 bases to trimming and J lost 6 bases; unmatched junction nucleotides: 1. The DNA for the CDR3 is TGTGCCAGCAGCGAGGGGGCCAATGAGCAGTTCTTC. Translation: CASSEGANEQFF. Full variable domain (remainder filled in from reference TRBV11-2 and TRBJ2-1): EAGVAQSPRYKIIEKRQSVAFWCNPISGHATLYWYQQILGQGPKLLIQFQNNGVVDDSQLPKDRFSAERLKGVDSTLKIQPAKLEDSAVYLCASSEGANEQFFGPGTRLTVL.

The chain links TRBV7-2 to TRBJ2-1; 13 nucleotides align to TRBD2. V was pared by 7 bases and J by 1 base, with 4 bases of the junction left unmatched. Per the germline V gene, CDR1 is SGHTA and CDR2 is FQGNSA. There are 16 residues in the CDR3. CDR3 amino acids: CASNGLAGVSYNEQFF. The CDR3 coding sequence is TGTGCCAGCAACGGACTAGCGGGAGTGTCCTACAATGAGCAGTTCTTC.

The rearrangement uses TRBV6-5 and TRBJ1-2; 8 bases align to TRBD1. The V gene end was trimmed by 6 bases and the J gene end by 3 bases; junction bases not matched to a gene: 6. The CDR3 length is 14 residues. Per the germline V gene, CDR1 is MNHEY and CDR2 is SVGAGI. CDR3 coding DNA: TGTGCCAGCAGGTCCCCGGGACAGGACTATGGCTACACCTTC. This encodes CASRSPGQDYGYTF.

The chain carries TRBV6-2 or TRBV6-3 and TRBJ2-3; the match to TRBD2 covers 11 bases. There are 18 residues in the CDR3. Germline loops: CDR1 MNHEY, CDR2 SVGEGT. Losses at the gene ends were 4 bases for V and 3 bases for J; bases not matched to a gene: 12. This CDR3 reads CASSSPSLLAGETDTQYF. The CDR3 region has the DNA TGTGCCAGCAGTTCACCCTCACTACTAGCGGGAGAAACAGATACGCAGTATTTT.